A selection of T cell receptor beta chains follows, all from one sample in a study of blood T cells in healthy people across ages. TCRdb re-analysed the 5' RACE reads in MiXCR, keeping a single row per CDR3 protein. Of 1,300,000 or so distinct CDR3 sequences in the sample, around 59% were seen once. The sample consisted of blood. The receptors shown here come from a man between 18 and 35 years old in good health. Each CDR3 is given with its conserved first and last residue. The D gene is left open where the match is weak. The listing skips clone size in some rows; elsewhere it reads once, few, many or a size class.

V gene	clone size	J gene	D gene	CDR3 DNA	CDR3 protein
TRBV12-3/TRBV12-4	-	TRBJ1-3	-	TGTGCCAGCAGCCCCACTGGAAACACCATATATTTT	CASSPTGNTIYF
TRBV5-1	-	TRBJ2-1	TRBD2	TGCGCCAGCAGCTTGAATGGGGGGGATGTCAATGAGCAGTTCTTC	CASSLNGGDVNEQFF
TRBV9	-	TRBJ1-1	-	TGTGCCAGCAGCGCCACGCCCGGCACCCCTGAAGCTTTCTTT	CASSATPGTPEAFF
TRBV3-1	-	TRBJ1-1	-	TGTGCCAGCAGCCCAACCCCGGTAGGTGACACTGAAGCTTTCTTT	CASSPTPVGDTEAFF
TRBV3-1	-	TRBJ2-7	TRBD1	TGTGCCAGCAGTCAGGACAGGCGAGTCAAAATCTACGAGCAGTACTTC	CASSQDRRVKIYEQYF
TRBV29-1	-	TRBJ2-7	-	TGCAGCGTTGCCAGATTGGACGAGCAGTACTTC	CSVARLDEQYF
TRBV4-3	-	TRBJ2-5	-	TGCGCCAGCAGCCAAGGTCGCGAATGGGAGACCCAGTACTTC	CASSQGREWETQYF
TRBV7-9	-	TRBJ2-7	TRBD1	TGTGCCAGCAGCCTAGGACAGGGGTTACTCTCCTACGAGCAGTACTTC	CASSLGQGLLSYEQYF
TRBV12-3/TRBV12-4	-	TRBJ2-1	-	TGTGCCAGCAGATCTACAGGGTTCATTGGAAATGAGCAGTTCTTC	CASRSTGFIGNEQFF
TRBV20-1	-	TRBJ2-7	-	TGCAGTGCTAGGGGTGAGGGAATGAGCTACGAGCAGTACTTC	CSARGEGMSYEQYF
TRBV7-9	-	TRBJ1-4	TRBD1	TGTGCCAGCAGCTCCGCTGGTGAGGGGGCGCGAACTAATGAAAAACTGTTTTTT	CASSSAGEGARTNEKLFF
TRBV6-2/TRBV6-3	-	TRBJ2-7	TRBD1	TGTGCCAGCAGTACCTTCGTCGACAGGGGAAGGTACGAGCAGTACTTC	CASSTFVDRGRYEQYF
TRBV5-1	-	TRBJ2-2	-	TGCGCCAGCACTTGGGGGCCCAACACCGGGGAGCTGTTTTTT	CASTWGPNTGELFF
TRBV4-1	-	TRBJ1-2	-	TGCGCCAGCAATTTGCAGGGGACAAACTATGGCTACACCTTC	CASNLQGTNYGYTF
TRBV15	few	TRBJ1-2	-	TGTGCCACCAGCAGTAGACAGACGAACTATGGCTACACCTTC	CATSSRQTNYGYTF
TRBV14	-	TRBJ2-5	TRBD2	TGTGCCAGCAGCCAAGGCGGGGGGGCTGATGAGCAGTACTTC	CASSQGGGADEQYF
TRBV15	-	TRBJ2-1	-	TGTGCCACCAGCAGAGTTCAATACAATGAGCAGTTCTTC	CATSRVQYNEQFF
TRBV20-1	few	TRBJ1-2	TRBD1	TGCAGTGCTCAGCCGGGACAGGGGGCGCGTAATGGCTACACCTTC	CSAQPGQGARNGYTF
TRBV7-8	-	TRBJ2-1	TRBD2	TGTGCCAGCATCCGGACTAGCGGACCCAATGAGCAGTTCTTC	CASIRTSGPNEQFF
TRBV29-1	-	TRBJ2-5	-	TGCAGCGTTCCCCCTCTCGGGTGGGAGACCCAGTACTTC	CSVPPLGWETQYF
TRBV28	-	TRBJ1-5	-	TGTGCCAGCAGTTCAATTGGGGGCAATCAGCCCCAGCATTTT	CASSSIGGNQPQHF
TRBV9	-	TRBJ2-5	-	TGTGCCAGCAGCGTAGATGGGGCAGGGAGCCAAGAGACCCAGTACTTC	CASSVDGAGSQETQYF
TRBV13	-	TRBJ2-7	-	TGTGCCAGCAGCCAGGCACAGGTGGGCTACGAGCAGTACTTC	CASSQAQVGYEQYF
TRBV4-1	-	TRBJ1-1	-	TGCGCCAGCAGCCAAGCCCCAAGCCCCGGCACTGAAGCTTTCTTT	CASSQAPSPGTEAFF
TRBV12-3/TRBV12-4	-	TRBJ2-7	-	TGTGCCAGCAGATCCCTTGCGGACGAGCAGTACTTC	CASRSLADEQYF
TRBV6-7	-	TRBJ2-7	TRBD1	TGTGCCAGCGGCTCCGGACAGGGAGGCTACGAGCAGTACTTC	CASGSGQGGYEQYF